Each of the 9 T cell receptor beta chains below was sequenced from the same sample in a study of T cells after yellow fever vaccination. TCRdb used MiXCR to reprocess the 5' RACE reads, holding one entry per CDR3 protein. In the table there are 400,000 or so distinct CDR3 sequences, approximately 18% of which are singletons. Source: PBMCs, taken before the yellow fever booster vaccination. The receptors here all came from a man between 18 and 35 years old who received the YFV17D yellow fever vaccine.

This clonotype has a count of ten or more. The chain joins TRBV7-9 to TRBJ1-1; D is unresolved. Trimming took 1 base from V and 4 from J, leaving 16 bases between them. CDR3 length: 16 amino acids. Germline V gene sequence: CDR1 SEHNR, CDR2 FQNEAQ (reference sequence). The CDR3 loop is CASSLEGWYGGTEAFF. The CDR3 DNA reads as TGTGCCAGCAGCTTAGAAGGGTGGTACGGCGGCACTGAAGCTTTCTTT.

This clonotype was detected only a few times. The V and J genes are TRBV20-1 and TRBJ2-7; no clear D gene. The CDR3 extends over 12 amino acids. Trimming removed 5 bases at V and 4 bases at J, with 12 bases between. In germline, CDR1 is DFQATT, CDR2 SNEGSKA (reference sequence). CDR3 DNA sequence: TGCAGTGCTTCTCCGGCCGATTACGAGCAGTACTTC. Translation: CSASPADYEQYF.

The chain uses TRBV5-1 and TRBJ2-3, with D uncertain. V lost 3 bases and J 5 bases, leaving 13 bases between the germline ends. The CDR3 has 14 residues. In germline, CDR1 is SGHRS, CDR2 YFSETQ. This CDR3 is CASSSGSWEDTQYF. The CDR3 DNA reads as TGCGCCAGCAGCTCGGGCTCCTGGGAAGATACGCAGTATTTT.

The rearrangement uses TRBV6-2 or TRBV6-3 and TRBJ2-7; 7 bases map to TRBD1. J lost 0 bases, V lost 6 bases, and 2 bases had no gene match. The CDR3 is made up of 13 amino acids. The germline V gene encodes CDR1 MNHEY and CDR2 SVGEGT. DNA of the CDR3: TGTGCCAGCAGGACAGGGAGCTCCTACGAGCAGTACTTC. The encoded protein is CASRTGSSYEQYF.

The chain carries TRBV5-1 and TRBJ2-3; D may be TRBD1 or TRBD2 (5 bases each). The V and J ends lost 6 bases and 0 bases respectively, with 11 bases between them. This CDR3 comprises 14 residues. The germline CDR1 and CDR2 sequences are SGHRS and YFSETQ. DNA for the CDR3: TGCGCCAGCAATGAAGGGGAGAGCACAGATACGCAGTATTTT. Residues: CASNEGESTDTQYF.

This clonotype was counted a few times. This chain links TRBV27 with TRBJ2-7, with D possibly TRBD1 on 6 matching bases. Trimming took off 3 bases at V and 6 bases at J, with 21 bases between the two ends. CDR3 length: 16 amino acids. Per the germline V gene, CDR1 is MNHEY and CDR2 is SMNVEV (reference sequence). The CDR3 sequence is CASSFLIGRGGVEQYF. CDR3 in DNA: TGTGCCAGCAGTTTCTTGATCGGCAGGGGCGGCGTCGAGCAGTACTTC.

The J gene is TRBJ2-5, the V gene TRBV7-2; 8 nucleotides line up with TRBD1. The CDR3 sequence is 15 residues long. V lost 3 bases to trimming and J lost 3 bases; unmatched junction nucleotides: 6. Germline V gene lookup returns CDR1 SGHTA and CDR2 FQGNSA. DNA for the CDR3: TGTGCCAGCAGCTTCCAGACAGGGGAGAAAGAGACCCAGTACTTC. Translated, it gives CASSFQTGEKETQYF. Based on the CDR3 plus reference TRBV7-2 and TRBJ2-5, the full variable domain is GAGVSQSPSNKVTEKGKDVELRCDPISGHTALYWYRQSLGQGLEFLIYFQGNSAPDKSGLPSDRFSAERTGGSVSTLTIQRTQQEDSAVYLCASSFQTGEKETQYFGPGTRLLVL.

This chain joins TRBV9 and TRBJ2-3, with TRBD1 identical over 7 bases. The CDR3 runs to 16 residues. V trimming: 4 bases; J trimming: 6 bases; junction bases outside the gene matches: 14. Germline lookup yields CDR1 SGDLS and CDR2 YYNGEE. CDR3 amino acids: CASSSPGTDPADTQYF. The CDR3 DNA sequence: TGTGCCAGCAGCTCCCCCGGGACAGACCCAGCGGATACGCAGTATTTT.

This clonotype was seen at least ten times. The rearrangement joins TRBV5-1 to TRBJ1-4; D might be TRBD1 (5 bases). This CDR3 spans 15 amino acids. Trimming took off 4 bases at V and 8 bases at J, with 18 bases between the two ends. The germline V gene encodes CDR1 SGHRS and CDR2 YFSETQ. The CDR3 loop is CASSGGTGTWEKLFF. CDR3 bases: TGCGCCAGCAGCGGGGGAACCGGGACGTGGGAAAAACTGTTTTTT.